A single sample gave rise to the 21 T cell receptor beta chains below, sequenced in a study of blood T cell repertoires in COVID-19. Measured with immunoSEQ multiplex PCR; TCRdb has only the in-frame clones, and not every one. The table has 70,000 to 95,000 clones, roughly 92% seen once. Sequenced sample: peripheral blood. These TCRs come from a middle-aged man with COVID-19, enrolled during active disease.

This clone has just one count. The V gene is TRBV14, the J gene TRBJ2-1; 8 positions agree with TRBD2. Germline trimming cut 6 bases from V and 2 bases from J; bases unmatched to any gene: 6. The CDR3 runs to 15 residues. Germline values: CDR1 SGHDN, CDR2 FVKESK. CDR3 protein: CASSPSGRTYNEQFF. CDR3 nucleotides: TGTGCCAGCAGTCCGAGCGGGAGAACCTACAATGAGCAGTTCTTC.

This chain uses TRBV18 with TRBJ1-6; possibly TRBD1 for D (5 bases). V gave up 1 base and J gave up 3 bases, with 10 bases separating them. Germline CDR1 KGHSH, CDR2 LQKENI. This CDR3 spans 16 amino acids. The CDR3 loop is CASSPRGTDYNSPLHF. CDR3 coding DNA: TGTGCCAGCTCACCACGGGGGACTGACTATAATTCACCCCTCCACTTT.

This clone ranks as medium-sized. V and J are TRBV5-4 and TRBJ2-2, with D perhaps TRBD2 (6 bases). This CDR3 has 15 amino acids. Germline CDR1 is SGHNT and CDR2 is YYREEE (reference sequence). V shed 0 bases and J shed 5 bases, with 11 bases lying between them. The CDR3 region has the DNA TGTGCCAGCAGCTTGGCGGAGCGGGTGACCGGGGAGCTGTTTTTT. As protein: CASSLAERVTGELFF.

The V gene is TRBV19, the J gene TRBJ1-4; 7 bases are shared with TRBD1. V was pared by 5 bases and J by 8 bases, with 11 bases of the junction left unmatched. From germline, CDR1 is LNHDA and CDR2 SQIVND (reference sequence). The length of the CDR3 is 15 residues. As DNA, the CDR3 is TGTGCCAGTAGTCCTAGGACAGGTATAGACGAAAAACTGTTTTTT. This sequence encodes CASSPRTGIDEKLFF.

V gene TRBV28 combines with J gene TRBJ1-3, with TRBD1 as a possible D gene (5 bases). There are 15 residues in the CDR3. Trimming cost V 4 bases and J 2 bases, with 12 bases left between them. The germline V gene encodes CDR1 MDHEN and CDR2 SYDVKM. The CDR3 here is CASSSGRVTGNTIYF. The DNA of the CDR3 is TGTGCCAGCAGTTCAGGGAGGGTTACTGGAAACACCATATATTTT.

The chain is built from TRBV5-1 and TRBJ2-5, with TRBD1 as a possible D gene (6 bases). Trimming left V 4 bases short and J 1 base short, with 14 bases between. This CDR3 is built from 15 residues. CDR1 is SGHRS and CDR2 is YFSETQ in the germline V gene. CDR3 sequence (DNA): TGCGCCAGCAGCACCTCCGGGACACTCCAAGAGACCCAGTACTTC. It encodes CASSTSGTLQETQYF.

The gene calls are TRBV9 and TRBJ1-2; 7 bases line up with TRBD1. Trimming took 3 bases from V and 3 from J; bases not matched to a gene: 8. CDR3 length: 15 residues. CDR1 is SGDLS, CDR2 YYNGEE, per germline. In DNA form, the CDR3 reads TGTGCCAGCAGCGGTACAGGGGTGGTCGACTATGGCTACACCTTC. This gives the protein CASSGTGVVDYGYTF.

As to this clone: The junction and the germline gene differ at one end; a read error may be behind it. This chain joins TRBV30 and TRBJ2-7; D unresolved. From germline, CDR1 is GTSNPN and CDR2 SVGIG (reference sequence). This CDR3 contains 13 residues. For the CDR3, the DNA is TGTGCCTGGAACCTTCAAGCCGTAGATCCTAAAGCCTTC. Translation gives CAWNLQAVDPKAF.

This chain joins TRBV10-3 and TRBJ2-1; TRBD1 might be the D (7 bases). This CDR3 is 14 amino acids long. In germline, CDR1 is ENHRY, CDR2 SYGVKD. The V gene lost 11 bases and the J gene lost 8 bases, with 22 bases spanning the gap. CDR3 DNA sequence: TGTGCCTCATCAAGGGAAGACAGGGACTATGAGCAGTTCTTC. This sequence encodes CASSREDRDYEQFF.

This chain uses TRBV6-5 with TRBJ1-1, with TRBD1 identical over 7 bases. J lost 6 bases, V lost 5 bases, and 6 bases had no gene match. Germline V gene data show CDR1 as MNHEY and CDR2 as SVGAGI. The CDR3 covers 13 residues. The CDR3 coding sequence is TGTGCCAGCAGTCGGGGACAGCGCGCTGAAGCTTTCTTT. This codes for CASSRGQRAEAFF.

This sequence joins TRBV9 and TRBJ2-2; 7 positions agree with TRBD1. CDR1 SGDLS and CDR2 YYNGEE come from the germline V gene. This CDR3 contains 14 residues. With V trimmed by 3 bases and J by 4 bases, 3 bases remained unmatched. The CDR3 bases are TGTGCCAGCAGCGCCGGGACAGTCACCGGGGAGCTGTTTTTT. Translation gives CASSAGTVTGELFF. Drawing the rest from reference TRBV9 and TRBJ2-2, the complete variable domain is DSGVTQTPKHLITATGQRVTLRCSPRSGDLSVYWYQQSLDQGLQFLIQYYNGEERAKGNILERFSAQQFPDLHSELNLSSLELGDSALYFCASSAGTVTGELFFGEGSRLTVL.

The V gene is TRBV11-2, the J gene TRBJ2-3; D might be TRBD2 (6 bases). The V gene's germline CDR1 is SGHAT and CDR2 FQNNGV. The CDR3 is 16 amino acids. The germline V and J ends were trimmed by 1 base and 0 bases, with 11 bases remaining between them. The CDR3 DNA reads as TGTGCCAGCAGCTTAGGAAGTAGCGGAAGCACAGATACGCAGTATTTT. This codes for CASSLGSSGSTDTQYF.

The chain uses TRBV5-6 and TRBJ1-2; tentatively, D is TRBD1 (6 bases). Germline values: CDR1 SGHDT, CDR2 YYEEEE. CDR3 length equals 16 residues. Between the trimmed V and J ends, which lost 3 bases and 4 bases, there was a span of 19 bases. DNA of the CDR3: TGTGCCAGCAGCTCCCTTGCGGGGGCCCGCCTCTATGGCTACACCTTC. Protein: CASSSLAGARLYGYTF. Full variable domain (missing parts from reference TRBV5-6 and TRBJ1-2): DAGVTQSPTHLIKTRGQQVTLRCSPKSGHDTVSWYQQALGQGPQFIFQYYEEEERQRGNFPDRFSGHQFPNYSSELNVNALLLGDSALYLCASSSLAGARLYGYTFGSGTRLTVV.

CDR3 bases: TGTGCCGCCACGACTGAGGGGGACGAGCAGTACTTC. The encoded protein is CAATTEGDEQYF. This chain links TRBV3-1 (or the pseudogene TRBV3-2) with TRBJ2-7; TRBD1 is a possible D gene (6 bases). Trimming left V 11 bases short and J 5 bases short, with 16 bases between. The CDR3 length is 12 residues. Germline V lookup: CDR1 LGHDT, CDR2 YNNKEL (reference sequence).

The chain combines TRBV6-2 or TRBV6-3 with TRBJ1-1; a possible D gene is TRBD1 (5 bases). The CDR3 runs to 16 residues. V lost 2 bases to trimming and J lost 3 bases, with 16 bases between them. In germline, CDR1 is MNHEY, CDR2 SVGEGT. The CDR3 coding sequence is TGTGCCAGCAGTTACGATCGCAGGGAGGGTCACACTGAAGCTTTCTTT. Its protein is CASSYDRREGHTEAFF.

The chain employs TRBV6-5 and TRBJ1-5; D is unclear. CDR1 is MNHEY, CDR2 SVGAGI, per germline. Trimming removed 2 bases at V and 4 bases at J, with 6 bases between. This CDR3 contains 13 residues. The CDR3 protein is CASSYARNQPQHF. The CDR3 DNA sequence: TGTGCCAGCAGTTACGCCAGAAATCAGCCCCAGCATTTT.

The chain carries TRBV21-1 and TRBJ1-1; the table's D call, TRBD1, was not checked against the DNA. TRBV21-1 is a pseudogene locus. This CDR3 is 16 amino acids long. The chain's CDR3 is CASSRTIGPGDTEAFF. The CDR3 coding sequence is TGTGCCAGCAGCAGGACCATAGGGCCAGGGGATACTGAAGCTTTCTTT.

V is TRBV4-1 and J is TRBJ1-1; D not resolved. Trimming took off 8 bases at V and 5 bases at J, with 15 bases between the two ends. The CDR3 extends over 13 amino acids. Germline values: CDR1 MGHRA, CDR2 YSYEKL. This CDR3 reads CASGPHGGTEAFF. The DNA for the CDR3 is TGCGCCAGCGGGCCACATGGAGGGACTGAAGCTTTCTTT.

The rearrangement joins TRBV12-3 or TRBV12-4 to TRBJ1-1; D is possibly TRBD1 (6 bases). Trimming removed 4 bases from V and 7 bases from J, with 13 bases in between. This CDR3 spans 13 amino acids. The CDR3 bases are TGTGCCAGCAGTTCGACAGGTTATAGTGAAGCTTTCTTT. Translation: CASSSTGYSEAFF.

This chain uses TRBV6-5 with TRBJ2-7; 7 bases agree with TRBD2. CDR1 is MNHEY, CDR2 SVGAGI, per germline. V shed 3 bases, J shed 3 bases, and the junction held 8 bases outside the gene matches. This CDR3 has 15 residues. CDR3 amino acids: CASSYTAGTGYEQYF. CDR3 bases: TGTGCCAGCAGTTATACAGCGGGGACGGGCTACGAGCAGTACTTC.

This chain uses TRBV7-9 with TRBJ2-7; D possibly corresponds to TRBD1 (6 bases). This CDR3 has 12 residues. From germline, CDR1 is SEHNR and CDR2 FQNEAQ (reference sequence). The germline V and J ends were trimmed by 5 bases and 6 bases, with 11 bases remaining between them. CDR3 nucleotides: TGTGCCAGCAGCCACGGACAGCGCGAGCAGTACTTC. Amino acids: CASSHGQREQYF.